The rows below give T cell receptor beta chains drawn from one sample of a study of shared clonotypes between healthy human individuals. Clones were read by immunoSEQ multiplex PCR, and TCRdb kept only the in-frame ones, dropping some. The sample lists hundreds of thousands of clones; over 75% were seen once. Sequenced sample: memory CD8+ T cells sorted from blood. All receptors come from a man aged 18 to 30 in good health. Both conserved end residues are part of each CDR3. A D gene is named only where the DNA matches it firmly. The size field is filled for only some rows; it gives once, few, many or a size class.

>TRBV6-1|TRBJ1-2|.|.
CASSRQSANYGYTF
TGTGCCAGCAGCAGACAGTCAGCTAACTATGGCTACACCTTC
>TRBV7-9|TRBJ2-3|.|.
CASSPKWRLGDTQYF
TGTGCCAGCAGCCCGAAATGGCGCCTTGGAGATACGCAGTATTTT
>TRBV10-3|TRBJ2-7|.|TRBD1
CAIKGTGSSYEQYF
TGTGCCATCAAGGGGACAGGGAGCTCCTACGAGCAGTACTTC
>TRBV11-2|TRBJ1-1|.|.
CASRGDPATAFF
TGTGCCAGCAGGGGGGACCCGGCGACGGCTTTCTTT
>TRBV5-1|TRBJ1-1|.|TRBD1
CASSQVRGGGNTEAFF
TGCGCCAGCAGCCAGGTGCGGGGAGGGGGCAACACTGAAGCTTTCTTT
>TRBV28|TRBJ2-5|.|.
CATSGGNVGTQYF
TGTGCCACTTCCGGGGGCAACGTGGGGACCCAGTACTTC
>TRBV5-4|TRBJ2-1|.|.
CASSLGAWNNEQFF
TGTGCCAGCAGCTTGGGGGCCTGGAACAATGAGCAGTTCTTC
>TRBV2|TRBJ1-6|.|.
CASSEAQGGSYNSPLHF
TGTGCCAGCAGTGAAGCTCAGGGAGGCTCCTATAATTCACCCCTCCACTTT
>TRBV30|TRBJ1-1|.|.
CAWSPVHTEAFF
TGTGCCTGGAGTCCAGTTCACACTGAAGCTTTCTTT
>TRBV9|TRBJ2-1|.|.
CASSVDRAGASYNEQFF
TGTGCCAGCAGCGTAGACAGGGCGGGAGCGTCCTACAATGAGCAGTTCTTC
>TRBV4-3|TRBJ2-7|.|.
CASSQERGGGYEQYF
TGCGCCAGCAGCCAAGAAAGGGGAGGGGGGTACGAGCAGTACTTC
>TRBV7-9|TRBJ1-1|once|.
CASSLFLADMNTEAFF
TGTGCCAGCAGCTTATTTCTGGCGGACATGAACACTGAAGCTTTCTTT
>TRBV7-8|TRBJ2-7|.|TRBD2
CASAASAVSGGEDEQYF
TGTGCCAGCGCCGCGTCAGCCGTCAGCGGGGGGGAGGACGAGCAGTACTTC
>TRBV6-5|TRBJ2-3|.|.
CASSYQLTDTQYF
TGTGCCAGCAGTTACCAACTCACAGATACGCAGTATTTT
>TRBV4-1|TRBJ2-1|few|TRBD1
CASSQAWDRGRDEQFF
TGCGCCAGCAGCCAAGCCTGGGACAGGGGGCGAGATGAGCAGTTCTTC
>TRBV13|TRBJ2-7|.|.
CASSFTSRTYEQYF
TGTGCCAGCAGTTTTACCAGTCGGACCTACGAGCAGTACTTC
>TRBV30|TRBJ2-1|.|.
CAWGRELYNEQFF
TGTGCCTGGGGCAGGGAACTTTACAATGAGCAGTTCTTC
>TRBV7-9|TRBJ2-7|once|TRBD1
CASSLSTGGDEQYF
TGTGCCAGCAGCTTAAGCACAGGGGGTGACGAGCAGTACTTC
>TRBV5-6|TRBJ2-7|.|.
CASSFLNYEQYF
TGTGCCAGCAGCTTTCTGAACTACGAGCAGTACTTC
>TRBV7-3|TRBJ2-6|.|.
CASSLGGARSGANVLTF
TGTGCCAGCAGCTTAGGAGGAGCGCGCTCTGGGGCCAACGTCCTGACTTTC
>TRBV19|TRBJ2-1|.|TRBD2
CASSSLAGIYNEQFF
TGTGCCAGTAGTTCACTAGCGGGGATTTACAATGAGCAGTTCTTC
>TRBV11-3|TRBJ1-1|few|TRBD1
CASSLTGGYTEAFF
TGTGCCAGCAGTTTAACAGGGGGCTACACTGAAGCTTTCTTT
>TRBV6-1|TRBJ1-1|.|.
CASSETYYTEAFF
TGTGCCAGCAGTGAAACTTACTACACTGAAGCTTTCTTT
>TRBV5-6|TRBJ2-3|.|.
CASSLALENTDTQYF
TGTGCCAGCAGCTTGGCTTTGGAAAACACAGATACGCAGTATTTT
>TRBV27|TRBJ1-4|.|TRBD1
CASSLDRVGNEKLFF
TGTGCCAGCAGTCTGGACAGGGTCGGTAATGAAAAACTGTTTTTT
>TRBV15|TRBJ1-2|few|.
CATSSEGTRYGYTF
TGTGCCACCAGCAGTGAGGGCACGCGCTATGGCTACACCTTC
>TRBV7-8|TRBJ2-7|.|TRBD1
CASSLGGGQGYEQYF
TGTGCCAGCAGCTTAGGCGGGGGACAGGGCTACGAGCAGTACTTC
>TRBV6-1|TRBJ1-6|.|.
CASSEKNYYFYNSPLHF
TGTGCCAGCAGTGAAAAAAATTACTACTTTTATAATTCACCCCTCCACTTT
>TRBV5-1|TRBJ1-1|.|.
CASSPSVGGYYMNTEAFF
TGCGCCAGCAGCCCGAGTGTGGGGGGATACTACATGAACACTGAAGCTTTCTTT
>TRBV10-2|TRBJ1-6|.|.
CASKTGNSPLHF
TGCGCCAGCAAGACGGGTAATTCACCCCTCCACTTT
>TRBV6-5|TRBJ2-1|.|.
CASSYSVYGYNEQFF
TGTGCCAGCAGTTACTCGGTTTACGGCTACAATGAGCAGTTCTTC
>TRBV5-1|TRBJ2-7|large|TRBD2
CASSPGGGLEQYF
TGCGCCAGCAGCCCCGGCGGGGGGCTCGAGCAGTACTTC
>TRBV7-9|TRBJ2-7|.|.
CASSDGSQDYEQYF
TGTGCCAGCAGCGACGGGAGCCAGGACTACGAGCAGTACTTC
>TRBV7-2|TRBJ2-7|.|.
CASSLAGDLSYEQYF
TGTGCCAGCAGCTTAGCTGGGGACTTGTCCTACGAGCAGTACTTC
>TRBV6-1|TRBJ1-1|.|.
CASSEWARGGLNTEAFF
TGTGCCAGCAGTGAATGGGCCAGAGGGGGGCTGAACACTGAAGCTTTCTTT
>TRBV11-2|TRBJ2-7|.|TRBD1
CASSHQTGAYEQYF
TGTGCCAGCAGCCACCAGACAGGGGCTTACGAGCAGTACTTC
>TRBV9|TRBJ2-7|.|TRBD2
CASSSTGTSGGTHEQYF
TGTGCCAGCAGCTCAACCGGGACTAGCGGGGGGACCCACGAGCAGTACTTC
>TRBV4-3|TRBJ1-1|.|TRBD1
CASSDQGALNTEAFF
TGCGCCAGCAGCGATCAGGGGGCGCTTAACACTGAAGCTTTCTTT
>TRBV4-1|TRBJ2-3|.|.
CASSLLARGDGDTQYF
TGCGCCAGCAGCCTCCTAGCCAGGGGGGACGGGGATACGCAGTATTTT
>TRBV25-1|TRBJ1-6|.|.
CASSAIDSNSPLHF
TGTGCCAGCAGTGCGATTGACAGTAATTCACCCCTCCACTTT
>TRBV4-3|TRBJ2-1|once|TRBD2
CASSQSRTSGRDEQFF
TGCGCCAGCAGCCAATCCCGGACTAGCGGGAGGGATGAGCAGTTCTTC
>TRBV6-1|TRBJ2-6|few|.
CASSDEGSHSGANVLTF
TGTGCCAGCAGTGATGAGGGATCTCACTCTGGGGCCAACGTCCTGACTTTC
>TRBV4-3|TRBJ2-1|many|TRBD2
CASSQVGGLAGSYNEQFF
TGCGCCAGCAGCCAAGTCGGGGGGCTAGCGGGTTCCTACAATGAGCAGTTCTTC
>TRBV5-1|TRBJ2-5|.|.
CASSIPTQPQETQYF
TGCGCCAGCAGCATTCCCACACAACCCCAAGAGACCCAGTACTTC
>TRBV5-1|TRBJ1-6|.|TRBD1
CASSSLQGEESPLHF
TGCGCCAGCAGCTCATTACAGGGGGAGGAATCACCCCTCCACTTT
>TRBV5-6|TRBJ2-1|.|.
CASSFGDYNEQFF
TGTGCCAGCAGCTTTGGGGACTACAATGAGCAGTTCTTC
>TRBV7-2|TRBJ1-1|.|TRBD1
CASSLPTGMNTEAFF
TGTGCCAGCAGCCTCCCGACAGGGATGAACACTGAAGCTTTCTTT
>TRBV7-9|TRBJ2-1|.|.
CASSLGDRGPYNEQFF
TGTGCCAGCAGCTTAGGGGATAGGGGCCCCTACAATGAGCAGTTCTTC
>TRBV29-1|TRBJ2-3|.|.
CSVERGTDTQYF
TGCAGCGTTGAACGGGGCACAGATACGCAGTATTTT
>TRBV5-1|TRBJ2-1|.|.
CASSLASYNEQFF
TGCGCCAGCAGCTTGGCGTCCTACAATGAGCAGTTCTTC
>TRBV9|TRBJ2-7|.|TRBD1
CASSLAGGTSYEQYF
TGTGCCAGCAGCCTTGCAGGGGGAACCTCCTACGAGCAGTACTTC
>TRBV11-2|TRBJ2-7|.|TRBD1
CASSRTGVDYEQYF
TGTGCCAGCAGCCGAACAGGGGTAGACTACGAGCAGTACTTC
>TRBV7-3|TRBJ2-2|.|TRBD1
CASSLTGYGVGELFF
TGTGCCAGCAGCCTGACAGGGTACGGAGTCGGGGAGCTGTTTTTT
>TRBV5-1|TRBJ1-1|.|TRBD1
CASSLDGQGNTEAFF
TGCGCCAGCAGCTTGGATGGACAGGGCAACACTGAAGCTTTCTTT
>TRBV7-6|TRBJ2-7|.|.
CASSAGTLFYEQYF
TGTGCCAGCAGCGCCGGGACTTTGTTTTACGAGCAGTACTTC
>TRBV9|TRBJ1-6|.|TRBD1
CASSVMEGAYNSPLHF
TGTGCCAGCAGCGTGATGGAGGGGGCTTATAATTCACCCCTCCACTTT
>TRBV4-3|TRBJ2-7|.|.
CASSQDPLVVYEQYF
TGCGCCAGCAGCCAAGATCCCCTCGTAGTCTACGAGCAGTACTTC
>TRBV27|TRBJ2-2|.|TRBD2
CASSFRGSTGELFF
TGTGCCAGCAGTTTCCGCGGGAGCACCGGGGAGCTGTTTTTT
>TRBV7-8|TRBJ1-1|once|.
CASSLPWGHGTEAFF
TGTGCCAGCAGCTTACCGTGGGGGCATGGCACTGAAGCTTTCTTT